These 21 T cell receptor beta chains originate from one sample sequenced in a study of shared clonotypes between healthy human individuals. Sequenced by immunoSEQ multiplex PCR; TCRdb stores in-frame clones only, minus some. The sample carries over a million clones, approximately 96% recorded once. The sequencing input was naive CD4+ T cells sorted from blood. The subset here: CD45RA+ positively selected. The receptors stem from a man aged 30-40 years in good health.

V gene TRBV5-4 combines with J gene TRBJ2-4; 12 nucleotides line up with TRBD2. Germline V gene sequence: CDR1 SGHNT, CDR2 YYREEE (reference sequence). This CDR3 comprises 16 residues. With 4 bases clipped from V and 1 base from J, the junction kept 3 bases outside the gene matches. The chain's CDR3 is CASSHGTSGAKNIQYF. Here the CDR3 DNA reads TGTGCCAGCAGCCACGGGACTAGCGGGGCCAAAAACATTCAGTACTTC.

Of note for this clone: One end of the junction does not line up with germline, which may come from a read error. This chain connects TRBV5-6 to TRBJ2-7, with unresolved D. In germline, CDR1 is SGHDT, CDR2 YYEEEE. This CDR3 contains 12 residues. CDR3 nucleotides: TGTGCCAGCAGCTTGCGACTGTACTTCGTGAAGTTT. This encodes CASSLRLYFVKF.

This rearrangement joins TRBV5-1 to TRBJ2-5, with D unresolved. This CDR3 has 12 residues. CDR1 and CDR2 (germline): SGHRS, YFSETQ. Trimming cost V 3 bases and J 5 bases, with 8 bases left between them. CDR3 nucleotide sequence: TGCGCCAGCAGCTCTATGGGTGAGACCCAGTACTTC. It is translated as CASSSMGETQYF.

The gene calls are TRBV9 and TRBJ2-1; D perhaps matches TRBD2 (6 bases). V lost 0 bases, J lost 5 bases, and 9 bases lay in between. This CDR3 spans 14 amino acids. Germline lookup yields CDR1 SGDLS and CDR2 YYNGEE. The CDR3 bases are TGTGCCAGCAGCGTAGCGGGAGTTAACAATGAGCAGTTCTTC. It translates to CASSVAGVNNEQFF.

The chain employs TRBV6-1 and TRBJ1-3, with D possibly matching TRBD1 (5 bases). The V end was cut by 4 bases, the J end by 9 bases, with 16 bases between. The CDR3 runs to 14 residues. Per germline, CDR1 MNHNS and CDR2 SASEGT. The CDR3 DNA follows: TGTGCCAGCAGTGCGGCAGGGTCTTGGGGCACCATATATTTT. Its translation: CASSAAGSWGTIYF.

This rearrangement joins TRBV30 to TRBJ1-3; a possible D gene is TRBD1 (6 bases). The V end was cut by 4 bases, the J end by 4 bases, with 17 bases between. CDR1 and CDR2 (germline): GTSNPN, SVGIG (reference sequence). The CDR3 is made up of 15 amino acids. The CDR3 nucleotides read TGTGCCTGGATTTTCCCCCAGGGGCGAGGAAACACCATATATTTT. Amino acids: CAWIFPQGRGNTIYF. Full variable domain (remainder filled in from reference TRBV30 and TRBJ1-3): SQTIHQWPATLVQPVGSPLSLECTVEGTSNPNLYWYRQAAGRGLQLLFYSVGIGQISSEVPQNLSASRPQDRQFILSSKKLLLSDSGFYLCAWIFPQGRGNTIYFGEGSWLTVV.

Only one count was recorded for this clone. CDR3 loop: CASSYSDRRAEAFF. In DNA form, the CDR3 reads TGTGCCAGCAGTTACTCCGACCGCCGGGCTGAAGCTTTCTTT. The J gene is TRBJ1-1, the V gene TRBV6-5; D is unresolved. The CDR3 is 14 residues long. V was pared by 0 bases and J by 6 bases, with 11 bases between. Germline CDR1 MNHEY, CDR2 SVGAGI.

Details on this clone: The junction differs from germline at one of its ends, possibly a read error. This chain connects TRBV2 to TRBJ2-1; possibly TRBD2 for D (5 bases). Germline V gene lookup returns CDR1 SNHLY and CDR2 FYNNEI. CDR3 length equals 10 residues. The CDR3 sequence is CASSTGNEVF. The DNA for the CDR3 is TGTGCCAGCTCGACGGGAAACGAGGTCTTC.

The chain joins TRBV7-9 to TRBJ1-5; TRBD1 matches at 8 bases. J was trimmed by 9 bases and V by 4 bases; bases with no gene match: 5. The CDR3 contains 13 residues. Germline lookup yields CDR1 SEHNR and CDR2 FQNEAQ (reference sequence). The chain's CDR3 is CASSSDRDRPQHF. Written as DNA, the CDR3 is TGTGCCAGCAGCTCGGACAGGGATCGGCCCCAGCATTTT.

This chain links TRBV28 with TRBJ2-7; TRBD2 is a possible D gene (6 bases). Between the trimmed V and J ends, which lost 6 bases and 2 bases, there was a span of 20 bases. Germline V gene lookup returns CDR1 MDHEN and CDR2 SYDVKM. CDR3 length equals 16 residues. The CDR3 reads CASSQIEGGRTYEQYF. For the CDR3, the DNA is TGTGCCAGCAGCCAAATCGAGGGAGGTCGGACCTACGAGCAGTACTTC.

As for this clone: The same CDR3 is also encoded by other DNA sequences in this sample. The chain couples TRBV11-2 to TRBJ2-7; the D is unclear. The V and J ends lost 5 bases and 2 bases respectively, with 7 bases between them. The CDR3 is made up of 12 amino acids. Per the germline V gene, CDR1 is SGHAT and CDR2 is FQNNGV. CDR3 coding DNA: TGTGCCAGCAGCCATACGACCTACGAGCAGTACTTC. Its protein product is CASSHTTYEQYF.

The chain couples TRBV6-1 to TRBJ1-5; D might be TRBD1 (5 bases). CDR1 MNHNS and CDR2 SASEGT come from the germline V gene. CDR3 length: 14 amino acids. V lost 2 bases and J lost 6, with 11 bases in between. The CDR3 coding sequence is TGTGCCAGCAGTGAATGGGGGTGGGGTCAGCCCCAGCATTTT. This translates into CASSEWGWGQPQHF.

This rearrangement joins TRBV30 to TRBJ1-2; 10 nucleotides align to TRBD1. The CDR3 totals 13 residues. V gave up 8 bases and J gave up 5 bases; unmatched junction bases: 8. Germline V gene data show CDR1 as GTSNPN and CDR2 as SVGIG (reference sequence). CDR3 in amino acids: CAGTGAFGYGYTF. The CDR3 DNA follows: TGTGCCGGGACAGGGGCATTTGGGTATGGCTACACCTTC.

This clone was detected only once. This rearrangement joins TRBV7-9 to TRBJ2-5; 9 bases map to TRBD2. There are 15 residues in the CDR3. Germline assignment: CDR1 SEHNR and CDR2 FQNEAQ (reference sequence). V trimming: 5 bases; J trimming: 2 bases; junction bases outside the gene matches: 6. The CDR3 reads CASSLGTSNQETQYF. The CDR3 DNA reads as TGTGCCAGCAGCCTAGGGACTAGCAATCAAGAGACCCAGTACTTC.

CDR3 bases: TGTGCCAGCAGCCAAGAAGGGAGACAGGGGGCTTACGAGCAGTACTTC. This translates into CASSQEGRQGAYEQYF. This sequence joins TRBV14 and TRBJ2-7; the match to TRBD1 covers 10 bases. Losses at the gene ends were 0 bases for V and 4 bases for J; bases not matched to a gene: 6. The CDR3 is 16 amino acids. Germline CDR1 SGHDN, CDR2 FVKESK.

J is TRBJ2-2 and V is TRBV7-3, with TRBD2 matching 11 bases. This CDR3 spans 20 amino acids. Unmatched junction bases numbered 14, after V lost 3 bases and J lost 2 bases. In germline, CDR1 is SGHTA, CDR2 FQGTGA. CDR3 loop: CASSLLAGGLGPLNTGELFF. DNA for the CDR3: TGTGCCAGCAGCTTGCTAGCGGGAGGCCTTGGGCCCCTTAACACCGGGGAGCTGTTTTTT.

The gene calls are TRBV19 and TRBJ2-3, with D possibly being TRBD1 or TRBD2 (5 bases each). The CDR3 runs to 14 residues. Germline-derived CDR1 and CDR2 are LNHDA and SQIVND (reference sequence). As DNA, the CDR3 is TGTGGCACAACCCAGGGACCTGGCACAGATACGCAGTATTTT. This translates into CGTTQGPGTDTQYF.

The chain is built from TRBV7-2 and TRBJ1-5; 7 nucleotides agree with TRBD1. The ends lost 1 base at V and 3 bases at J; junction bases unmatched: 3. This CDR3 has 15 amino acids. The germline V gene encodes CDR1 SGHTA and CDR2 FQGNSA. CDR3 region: CASSLEGQANQPQHF. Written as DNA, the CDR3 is TGTGCCAGCAGCTTAGAAGGACAGGCCAATCAGCCCCAGCATTTT.

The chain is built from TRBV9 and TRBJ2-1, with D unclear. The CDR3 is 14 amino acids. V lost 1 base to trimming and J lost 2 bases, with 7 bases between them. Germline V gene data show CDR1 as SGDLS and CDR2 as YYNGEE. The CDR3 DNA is TGTGCCAGCAGCGTAAGCAGAGCCTACAATGAGCAGTTCTTC. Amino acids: CASSVSRAYNEQFF.

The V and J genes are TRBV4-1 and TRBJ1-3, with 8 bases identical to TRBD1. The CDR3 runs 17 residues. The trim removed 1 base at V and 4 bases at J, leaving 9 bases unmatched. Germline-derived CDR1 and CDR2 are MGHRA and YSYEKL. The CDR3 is CASSQGTQGARGNTIYF. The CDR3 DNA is TGCGCCAGCAGCCAAGGTACTCAGGGGGCGCGAGGAAACACCATATATTTT.

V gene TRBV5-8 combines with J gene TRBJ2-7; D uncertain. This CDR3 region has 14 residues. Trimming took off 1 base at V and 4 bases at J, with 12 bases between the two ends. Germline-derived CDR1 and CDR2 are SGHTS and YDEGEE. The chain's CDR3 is CASSLSEPQYEQYF. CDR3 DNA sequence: TGTGCCAGCAGCTTGTCAGAACCACAGTACGAGCAGTACTTC.